This TCR beta chain is from a study of T cell repertoires in cytomegalovirus infection. Per germline, CDR1 SGHNT and CDR2 YENEEA. V was pared by 1 base and J by 1 base, with 7 bases between. This CDR3 is 14 amino acids long. A single record per CDR3 protein comes from TCRdb applying MiXCR to the reads. This sample has roughly 27,000 distinct CDR3 sequences, with about a fifth found just once. The study, taken as a whole, reports: CMV-specific TCR beta clonotypes restricted by HLA-C were the ones dominating the ex vivo response.

As regards this clonotype: Its antigen is undetermined.

The source material was CD8+ T cells from cultured PBMCs, sampled from culture after CMV antigen stimulation. The chain couples TRBV11-3 to TRBJ1-1; no definite D call. This receptor was taken from a human donor in good health (CMV status not recorded). Some clones in this sample may be carry-over from other donors' samples. The CDR3 region is CASSLGPANTEAFF. The CDR3 nucleotides read TGTGCCAGCAGCTTAGGGCCGGCGAACACTGAAGCTTTCTTT.